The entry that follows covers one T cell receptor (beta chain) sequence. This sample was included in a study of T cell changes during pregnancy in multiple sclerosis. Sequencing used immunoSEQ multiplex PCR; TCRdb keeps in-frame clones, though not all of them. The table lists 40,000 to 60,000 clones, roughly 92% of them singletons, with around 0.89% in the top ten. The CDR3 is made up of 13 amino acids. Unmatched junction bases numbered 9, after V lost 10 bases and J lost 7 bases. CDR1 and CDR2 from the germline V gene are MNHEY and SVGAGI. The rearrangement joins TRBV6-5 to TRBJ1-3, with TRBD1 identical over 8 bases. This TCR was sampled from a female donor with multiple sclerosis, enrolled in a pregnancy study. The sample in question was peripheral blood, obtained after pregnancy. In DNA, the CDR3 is TGTGCCACCGGGACAGGAGGGTGGAACACCATATATTTT. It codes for CATGTGGWNTIYF.